This TCR beta chain comes out of a study of blood T cell repertoires in COVID-19. About the research overall: Collection of acute and convalescent COVID-19 samples took place in the United States, Italy and Spain. T cells, B-cell-depleted T cells, or PBMCs provided the cDNA or gDNA that served as material.

Original handling: Using reference gene primer amplification, nucleated cell counts were estimated. Assay: immunoSEQ multiplex PCR; the TCRdb copy retains only in-frame clones and omits some. Clone size and the V and J calls come from that table; the DNA yielded D and trimming. Here the sample spans about 99,000 clones, 89% being singletons. CDR3 length equals 16 residues. V trimming: 1 base; J trimming: 2 bases; junction bases outside the gene matches: 7. The germline V gene has CDR1 SGDLS and CDR2 YYNGEE. This clone was seen once. The sequence came from a woman in her sixties or seventies with acute or convalescent COVID-19. The sample taken for sequencing was peripheral blood. The rearrangement joins TRBV9 to TRBJ2-3; 7 bases map to TRBD2. CDR3 sequence: CASSVIGGGPTDTQYF. In DNA, the CDR3 is TGTGCCAGCAGCGTAATTGGGGGGGGACCCACAGATACGCAGTATTTT.